This record covers a single T cell receptor beta chain. What it binds is not known. The data derive from a study of T cells in Graves' hyperthyroidism and ophthalmopathy. RNA transcripts were the template for amplifying TCR beta CDR3 regions. HTBI primers drove first-round RT-PCR of the TCR CDR3. One entry per CDR3 protein results from TCRdb running MiXCR on the multiplex PCR reads. The data contain 600,000 to 750,000 distinct CDR3 sequences, 17% of them singletons. Findings and caveats of the study: With a median lead of around 6.7 months before onset, the model predicted ophthalmopathy.

Trimming cost V 4 bases and J 1 base, with 14 bases left between them. Germline assignment: CDR1 PRHDT and CDR2 FYEKMQ (reference sequence). The CDR3 runs 15 residues. The study enrolled patients aged 18 to 65 with newly diagnosed hyperthyroidism of under 2 months' duration. The chain joins TRBV13 to TRBJ2-7; D is unresolved. The receptor was isolated from a man aged 45 to 65 with Graves' hyperthyroidism. The source material was blood. The CDR3: CASSCRSRPSYEQYF. For the CDR3, the DNA is TGTGCCAGCAGCTGCCGGTCCCGTCCATCCTACGAGCAGTACTTC.